A selection of T cell receptor beta chains follows, all from one sample in a study of T cell responses to AZD1222 COVID-19 vaccine. Repertoires were generated with immunoSEQ multiplex PCR, while TCRdb's copy carries only in-frame clones and drops some. The sample lists over 80,000 clones, 75% to 90% occurring once. The material was peripheral blood, obtained on day 0 of AZD1222 vaccination. These receptors were collected from an adult in good health. The CDR3 runs from the conserved cysteine through the conserved F or W. The order of the fields is V gene, J gene, clone size, D gene, CDR3 DNA, CDR3 protein. D genes are given only for firm matches. Some rows mark clone size as missing; the rest say once, few, many or name a class of expanded clone.

V: TRBV6-2/TRBV6-3; J: TRBJ2-2; size: NA; D: NA; DNA: TGTGCCAGCAGTTACTGGCGGGGGAACACCGGGGAGCTGTTTTTT; CDR3: CASSYWRGNTGELFF
V: TRBV6-1; J: TRBJ2-7; size: few; D: NA; DNA: TGTGCCAGCAGTGAAGGACTGGCTCCCTACGAGCAGTACTTC; CDR3: CASSEGLAPYEQYF
V: TRBV29-1; J: TRBJ2-3; size: NA; D: NA; DNA: TGCAGCGTTGTAGGGTTTGGAGATACGCAGTATTTT; CDR3: CSVVGFGDTQYF
V: TRBV12-3/TRBV12-4; J: TRBJ1-2; size: NA; D: TRBD1; DNA: TGTGCCAGCACCCAGACAGGGGAAGGGGGCTACACCTTC; CDR3: CASTQTGEGGYTF
V: TRBV7-9; J: TRBJ2-7; size: few; D: TRBD1; DNA: TGTGCCAGCAGCTCACCGGGACAGAGGGACGAGCAGTACTTC; CDR3: CASSSPGQRDEQYF
V: TRBV9; J: TRBJ1-4; size: NA; D: NA; DNA: TGTGCCAGCAGCGGGGAACCAACTAATGAAAAACTGTTTTTT; CDR3: CASSGEPTNEKLFF
V: TRBV9; J: TRBJ2-1; size: NA; D: NA; DNA: TGTGCCAGCAGCCACGGTGGGGGAACGGTTGAGCAGTTCTTC; CDR3: CASSHGGGTVEQFF
V: TRBV19; J: TRBJ1-2; size: NA; D: NA; DNA: TGTGCCAGTAACGAAGACGGAACTAACTATGGCTACACCTTC; CDR3: CASNEDGTNYGYTF
V: TRBV29-1; J: TRBJ1-2; size: NA; D: TRBD1; DNA: TGCAGCGTCGTGACAGGGGGCGGCTATGGCTACACCTTC; CDR3: CSVVTGGGYGYTF
V: TRBV7-2; J: TRBJ2-1; size: NA; D: TRBD1; DNA: TGTGCCAGCAACGTCGACAGGGTGAACAATGAGCAGTTCTTC; CDR3: CASNVDRVNNEQFF
V: TRBV5-1; J: TRBJ1-2; size: NA; D: NA; DNA: TGCGCCAGCAGCTGGGAGACGGCCAACTATGGCTACACCTTC; CDR3: CASSWETANYGYTF
V: TRBV27; J: TRBJ2-7; size: NA; D: NA; DNA: TGTGCCAGCAGGTTGGGACTTTCCTACGAGCAGTACTTC; CDR3: CASRLGLSYEQYF
V: TRBV9; J: TRBJ1-5; size: NA; D: NA; DNA: TGTGCCAGCAGCGTAGATGGTCAGACGGGGCAGCCCCAGCATTTT; CDR3: CASSVDGQTGQPQHF
V: TRBV30; J: TRBJ2-5; size: NA; D: NA; DNA: TGTGCCTGGAGTGGAAGGACAGCCCAGTACTTC; CDR3: CAWSGRTAQYF
V: TRBV9; J: TRBJ2-1; size: NA; D: TRBD1; DNA: TGTGCCAGCAGCAGCTCCGGGACAGGGGGCGGTGAGCAGTTCTTC; CDR3: CASSSSGTGGGEQFF
V: TRBV7-8; J: TRBJ2-7; size: NA; D: NA; DNA: TGTGCCAGCGGGAGTACCTACGAGCAGTACTTC; CDR3: CASGSTYEQYF
V: TRBV18; J: TRBJ1-6; size: once; D: NA; DNA: TGTGCCAGCTCATTCCGACAGCGACACGATTCACCCCTCCACTTT; CDR3: CASSFRQRHDSPLHF
V: TRBV7-2; J: TRBJ1-4; size: NA; D: TRBD1; DNA: TGTGCCAGCAGCGCTTACAGGGGGCAGAATGAAAAACTGTTTTTT; CDR3: CASSAYRGQNEKLFF
V: TRBV6-1; J: TRBJ2-7; size: once; D: TRBD2; DNA: TGTGCCAGCAGTGAAAGATTGGGACTAGCTGTCTCCTACGAGCAGTACTTC; CDR3: CASSERLGLAVSYEQYF
V: TRBV19; J: TRBJ2-1; size: NA; D: NA; DNA: TGTGCCAGTAGTATAGGAGGAGGTTCGGGACTCCTAAATGAGCAGTTCTTC; CDR3: CASSIGGGSGLLNEQFF
V: TRBV5-1; J: TRBJ2-7; size: NA; D: NA; DNA: TGCGCCAGCACCGAATTTGACGGGACGGGACATGGTTATTACGAGCAGTACTTC; CDR3: CASTEFDGTGHGYYEQYF
V: TRBV19; J: TRBJ2-1; size: NA; D: TRBD1; DNA: TGTGCCAGTAGTACCCCGGGACAGGGGGCAAAAGAGCAGTTCTTC; CDR3: CASSTPGQGAKEQFF
V: TRBV6-1; J: TRBJ1-4; size: NA; D: NA; DNA: TGTGCCAGCAGTGAAGCGAGAGGGGCCATTAATGAAAAACTGTTTTTT; CDR3: CASSEARGAINEKLFF
V: TRBV10-2; J: TRBJ2-2; size: NA; D: NA; DNA: TGCGCCAGCAGATCCCTGGGCCGGTTTGACACCGGGGAGCTGTTTTTT; CDR3: CASRSLGRFDTGELFF
V: TRBV19; J: TRBJ2-1; size: NA; D: NA; DNA: TGTGCCAGTAGTATAGATATGAGGGGCGCGGCGTATGAGCAGTTCTTC; CDR3: CASSIDMRGAAYEQFF
V: TRBV11-2; J: TRBJ2-5; size: NA; D: NA; DNA: TGTGCCAGCAGCTCTAATTTTGCGGACAGAACAAAAGAGACCCAGTACTTC; CDR3: CASSSNFADRTKETQYF
V: TRBV14; J: TRBJ2-3; size: once; D: NA; DNA: TGTGCCAGCAGCCAAGGACAGTTCACAGATACGCAGTATTTT; CDR3: CASSQGQFTDTQYF
V: TRBV5-1; J: TRBJ1-3; size: NA; D: NA; DNA: TGCGCCAGCAGCTTGGGGGACATCTCTGGAAACACCATATATTTT; CDR3: CASSLGDISGNTIYF
V: TRBV2; J: TRBJ1-1; size: NA; D: NA; DNA: TGTGCCAGCAGTGAGGAGGGGCTTGGCACTGAAGCTTTCTTT; CDR3: CASSEEGLGTEAFF
V: TRBV6-2/TRBV6-3; J: TRBJ1-1; size: NA; D: NA; DNA: TGTGCCAGCAGCCGACGAGCTCTTAACACTGAAGCTTTCTTT; CDR3: CASSRRALNTEAFF
V: TRBV25-1; J: TRBJ1-4; size: few; D: NA; DNA: TGTGCCAGCAGTTGGGTGAGAGGGCTGTTTTTT; CDR3: CASSWVRGLFF
V: TRBV11-2; J: TRBJ2-7; size: NA; D: NA; DNA: TGTGCCAGCAGCCTAACAGGGTTCGAGCAGTACTTC; CDR3: CASSLTGFEQYF
V: TRBV28; J: TRBJ2-5; size: NA; D: NA; DNA: TGTGCCAGCAGCATTGGGAATGCGGCAGAGACCCAGTACTTC; CDR3: CASSIGNAAETQYF
V: TRBV6-2/TRBV6-3; J: TRBJ2-7; size: NA; D: TRBD1; DNA: TGTGCCAGCAGCCTACGTCGGCGACAGGGGGGCTACGAGCAGTACTTC; CDR3: CASSLRRRQGGYEQYF
V: TRBV2; J: TRBJ1-1; size: NA; D: NA; DNA: TGTGCCAGCAGTGTCGGGGGTAACACTGAAGCTTTCTTT; CDR3: CASSVGGNTEAFF
V: TRBV21-1; J: TRBJ1-3; size: NA; D: NA; DNA: TGTGCCAGCAGCAAAGTGCGGGACAGCGCCATATATTTT; CDR3: CASSKVRDSAIYF
V: TRBV5-1; J: TRBJ2-5; size: NA; D: NA; DNA: TGCGCCAGCAGCTTGGCGTTCACCGGGGATCGAGAGACCCAGTACTTC; CDR3: CASSLAFTGDRETQYF
V: TRBV4-3; J: TRBJ1-1; size: NA; D: NA; DNA: TGCGCCAGCAGCTGGGGGGGGAACACTGAAGCTTTCTTT; CDR3: CASSWGGNTEAFF
V: TRBV9; J: TRBJ2-2; size: NA; D: NA; DNA: TGTGCCAGCAGCGTAGCAGGAGGGGGCGCGTCATTTCTCACCGGGGAGCTGTTTTTT; CDR3: CASSVAGGGASFLTGELFF
V: TRBV5-1; J: TRBJ1-4; size: NA; D: NA; DNA: TGCGCCAGCAGCTCACTGGAGACTTCAACTAATGAAAAACTGTTTTTT; CDR3: CASSSLETSTNEKLFF
V: TRBV7-9; J: TRBJ2-7; size: NA; D: TRBD2; DNA: TGTGCCAGCAGCTTAGTGCTAGCGGGAGAGGACGAGCAGTACTTC; CDR3: CASSLVLAGEDEQYF
V: TRBV28; J: TRBJ1-2; size: NA; D: NA; DNA: TGTGCCAGCAGTCCGGACAGTAACTATGGCTACACCTTC; CDR3: CASSPDSNYGYTF
V: TRBV6-6; J: TRBJ1-1; size: NA; D: NA; DNA: TGTGCCAGCAGTTACTCGGCCTCGAACACTGAAGCTTTCTTT; CDR3: CASSYSASNTEAFF
V: TRBV27; J: TRBJ2-3; size: NA; D: TRBD1; DNA: TGTGCCAGCAGTCTCGGACAGGATGATACGCAGTATTTT; CDR3: CASSLGQDDTQYF
V: TRBV19; J: TRBJ1-1; size: NA; D: NA; DNA: TGTGCCAGTAGTATCCCCAGCTTTGAAGCTTTCTTT; CDR3: CASSIPSFEAFF
V: TRBV9; J: TRBJ1-2; size: NA; D: NA; DNA: TGTGCCAGCAGCGCCGGACCGGTTAACTATGGCTACACCTTC; CDR3: CASSAGPVNYGYTF
V: TRBV5-4; J: TRBJ1-3; size: once; D: TRBD1; DNA: TGTGCCAGCATCCTTACCCGGGACAGAGTCGCAGGAAACACCATATATTTT; CDR3: CASILTRDRVAGNTIYF
V: TRBV27; J: TRBJ2-1; size: few; D: NA; DNA: TGTGCCAGCAGTTTACCCAGGGAAGGGGACAATGAGCAGTTCTTC; CDR3: CASSLPREGDNEQFF
V: TRBV2; J: TRBJ2-2; size: NA; D: NA; DNA: TGTGCCAGCAGTGGAACAGGGCGGAACACCGGGGAGCTGTTTTTT; CDR3: CASSGTGRNTGELFF
V: TRBV9; J: TRBJ2-5; size: NA; D: TRBD1; DNA: TGTGCCAGCAGCGTAAACCCAGGGGGCTCCGAGACCCAGTACTTC; CDR3: CASSVNPGGSETQYF
V: TRBV5-1; J: TRBJ2-3; size: NA; D: NA; DNA: TGCGCCAGCAGCTTGGGGGGGCCAAGCACAGATACGCAGTATTTT; CDR3: CASSLGGPSTDTQYF
V: TRBV7-2; J: TRBJ2-5; size: NA; D: TRBD1; DNA: TGTGCCAGCAGCTTAACCGGGACAGGGGGCGCGGAGACCCAGTACTTC; CDR3: CASSLTGTGGAETQYF
V: TRBV9; J: TRBJ1-5; size: NA; D: NA; DNA: TGTGCCAGCAGCGCCGGCGGGGGCAGCAATCAGCCCCAGCATTTT; CDR3: CASSAGGGSNQPQHF
V: TRBV2; J: TRBJ2-3; size: few; D: TRBD2; DNA: TGTGCCAGCCGTGCCCCCGGGACTAGCGGGAGAAATACGCAGTATTTT; CDR3: CASRAPGTSGRNTQYF
V: TRBV7-2; J: TRBJ2-1; size: NA; D: NA; DNA: TGTGCCAGCAGCTTAGCTAGCGGAGGGGGCTACAATGAGCAGTTCTTC; CDR3: CASSLASGGGYNEQFF
V: TRBV11-2; J: TRBJ2-7; size: NA; D: NA; DNA: TGTGCCAGGCACCCGGGGGTCCCCCGCTACGAGCAGTACTTC; CDR3: CARHPGVPRYEQYF
V: TRBV5-6; J: TRBJ1-1; size: NA; D: NA; DNA: TGTGCCAGCAGCCGGGAATTTTACACTGAAGCTTTCTTT; CDR3: CASSREFYTEAFF
V: TRBV7-2; J: TRBJ2-1; size: NA; D: NA; DNA: TGTGCCAGCAGCTTAGACGGGATCAATGAGCAGTTCTTC; CDR3: CASSLDGINEQFF
V: TRBV28; J: TRBJ2-7; size: NA; D: TRBD2; DNA: TGTGCCAGCAGGCGACCGGGACTAGCATACGAGCAGTACTTC; CDR3: CASRRPGLAYEQYF
V: TRBV2; J: TRBJ1-5; size: NA; D: NA; DNA: TGTGCCAGCGGCGACCCCCCGGGCGATCAGCCCCAGCATTTT; CDR3: CASGDPPGDQPQHF